This entry features one T cell receptor (beta chain) sequence. Its antigen is as yet unknown. A J-beta primer mix and a sample-barcoded 5' primer were used in a second PCR of about 7 to 12 cycles. TCRdb reprocessed the 5' RACE reads with MiXCR, giving one entry per CDR3 protein. The data contain around 990,000 distinct CDR3 sequences, less than 25% of them seen just once; the ten biggest clones take up approximately 0.7%. The CDR3 is 14 residues long. Germline V CDR1 and CDR2: MNHEY, SVGEGT. V lost 4 bases to trimming and J lost 3 bases, with 10 bases between them. Isolating PBMCs gave at least 6 million of these cells per sample. The sample originates from a study of blood T cells in healthy people across ages. Overall study results and limits: Naive T cell percentage showed a strong correlation with the diversity of TCR beta.

This sample also appeared in a second study, on T cells of mothers and their children. As that study records: The study obtained over 8.5 million TCR beta CDR3 reads per mother and some 3 million per child.

This TCR derives from a girl aged 2-10 years in good health. Sequenced material: blood. The genes are TRBV6-2 or TRBV6-3 and TRBJ1-5; the D is unclear. CDR3 coding DNA: TGTGCCAGCAGTTCCTCCCGGGTCAATCAGCCCCAGCATTTT. Protein product: CASSSSRVNQPQHF.